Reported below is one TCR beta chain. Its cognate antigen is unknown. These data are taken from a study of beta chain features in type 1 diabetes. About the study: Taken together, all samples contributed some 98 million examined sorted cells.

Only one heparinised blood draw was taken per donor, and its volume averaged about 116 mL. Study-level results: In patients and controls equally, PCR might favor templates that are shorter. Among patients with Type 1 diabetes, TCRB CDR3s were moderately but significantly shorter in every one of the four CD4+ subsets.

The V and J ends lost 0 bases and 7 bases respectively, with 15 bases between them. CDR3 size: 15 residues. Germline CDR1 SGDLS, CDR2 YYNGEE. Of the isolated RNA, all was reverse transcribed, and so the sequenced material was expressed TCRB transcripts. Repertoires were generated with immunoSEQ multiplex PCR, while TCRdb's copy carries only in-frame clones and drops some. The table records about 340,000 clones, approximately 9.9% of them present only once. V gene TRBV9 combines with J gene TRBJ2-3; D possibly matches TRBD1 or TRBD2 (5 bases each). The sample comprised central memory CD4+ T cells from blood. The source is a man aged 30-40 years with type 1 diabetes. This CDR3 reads CASSVEQAPGNTQYF. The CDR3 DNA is TGTGCCAGCAGCGTAGAACAGGCCCCGGGGAATACGCAGTATTTT.